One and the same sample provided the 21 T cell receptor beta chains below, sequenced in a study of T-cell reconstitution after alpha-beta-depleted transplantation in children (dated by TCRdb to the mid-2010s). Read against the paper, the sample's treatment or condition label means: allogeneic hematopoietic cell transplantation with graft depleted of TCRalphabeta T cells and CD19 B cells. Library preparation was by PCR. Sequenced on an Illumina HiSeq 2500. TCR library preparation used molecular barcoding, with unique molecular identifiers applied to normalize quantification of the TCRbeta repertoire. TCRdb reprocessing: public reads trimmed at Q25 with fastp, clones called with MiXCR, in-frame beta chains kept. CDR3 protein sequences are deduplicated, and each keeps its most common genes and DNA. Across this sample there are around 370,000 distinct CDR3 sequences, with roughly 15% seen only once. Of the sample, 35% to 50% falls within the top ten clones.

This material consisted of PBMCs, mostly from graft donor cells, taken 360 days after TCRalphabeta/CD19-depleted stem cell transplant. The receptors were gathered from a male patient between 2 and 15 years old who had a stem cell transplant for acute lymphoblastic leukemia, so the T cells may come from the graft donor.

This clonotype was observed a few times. The CDR3: CASSPTGLGEQFF. The CDR3 region has the DNA TGTGCCAGCTCACCGACAGGGCTTGGTGAGCAGTTCTTC. This chain connects TRBV18 to TRBJ2-1, with 7 bases identical to TRBD1. The CDR3 totals 13 residues. The J segment lost 9 bases and the V segment lost 3 bases, leaving 5 bases of the junction unmatched. Germline-derived CDR1 and CDR2 are KGHSH and LQKENI.

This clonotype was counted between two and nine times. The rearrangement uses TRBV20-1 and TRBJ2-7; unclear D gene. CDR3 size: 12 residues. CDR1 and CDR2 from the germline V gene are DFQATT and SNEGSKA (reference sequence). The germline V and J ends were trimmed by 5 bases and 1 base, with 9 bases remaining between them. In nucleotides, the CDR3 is TGCAGTGCTCCCTGGGATTCCTACGAGCAGTACTTC. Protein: CSAPWDSYEQYF.

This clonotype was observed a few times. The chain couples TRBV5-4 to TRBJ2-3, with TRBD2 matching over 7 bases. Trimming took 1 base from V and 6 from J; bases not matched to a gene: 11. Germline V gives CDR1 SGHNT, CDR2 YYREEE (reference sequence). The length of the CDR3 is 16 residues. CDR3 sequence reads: CASSLRGSGYGDTQYF. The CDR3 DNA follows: TGTGCCAGCAGCTTGCGCGGGAGCGGCTACGGCGATACGCAGTATTTT.

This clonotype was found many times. The CDR3 sequence is CASSLRAGVSNEQFF. For the CDR3, the DNA is TGTGCCAGCAGTTTAAGGGCGGGAGTCAGCAATGAGCAGTTCTTC. The chain uses TRBV12-3 or TRBV12-4 and TRBJ2-1; 7 nucleotides line up with TRBD2. V shed 2 bases and J 6 bases; nucleotides not matched to a gene: 7. The CDR3 loop spans 15 amino acids.

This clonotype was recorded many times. CDR3: CASSLAHWPRRGMKETQYF. CDR3 coding DNA: TGTGCCAGCAGCTTGGCCCACTGGCCCAGAAGGGGAATGAAGGAGACCCAGTACTTC. The chain is built from TRBV11-1 and TRBJ2-5; TRBD1 might be the D (5 bases). The V end was cut by 3 bases, the J end by 5 bases, with 28 bases between. The CDR3 runs to 19 residues. The germline V gene has CDR1 SGHAT and CDR2 FQDESV (reference sequence).

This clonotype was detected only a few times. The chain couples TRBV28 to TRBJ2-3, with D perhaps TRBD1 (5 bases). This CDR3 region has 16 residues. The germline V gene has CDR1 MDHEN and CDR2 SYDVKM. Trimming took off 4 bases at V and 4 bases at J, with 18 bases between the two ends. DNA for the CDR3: TGTGCCAGCAGTTCCCGGTCTTCTGACAGCGCAGATACGCAGTATTTT. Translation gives CASSSRSSDSADTQYF. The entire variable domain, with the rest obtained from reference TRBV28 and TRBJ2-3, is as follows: DVKVTQSSRYLVKRTGEKVFLECVQDMDHENMFWYRQDPGLGLRLIYFSYDVKMKEKGDIPEGYSVSREKKERFSLILESASTNQTSMYLCASSSRSSDSADTQYFGPGTRLTVL.

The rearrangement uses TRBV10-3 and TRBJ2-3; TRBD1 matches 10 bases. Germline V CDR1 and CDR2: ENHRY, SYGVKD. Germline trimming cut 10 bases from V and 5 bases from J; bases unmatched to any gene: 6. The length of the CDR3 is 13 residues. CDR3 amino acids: CATGGQGRDTQYF. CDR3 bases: TGTGCCACCGGGGGACAGGGGCGAGATACGCAGTATTTT.

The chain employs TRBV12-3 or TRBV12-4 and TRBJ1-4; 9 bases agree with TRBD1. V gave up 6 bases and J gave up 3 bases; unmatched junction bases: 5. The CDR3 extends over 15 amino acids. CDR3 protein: CASSFTGGSNEKLFF. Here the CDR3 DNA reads TGTGCCAGCAGCTTTACAGGGGGCTCTAATGAAAAACTGTTTTTT.

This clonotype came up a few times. CDR3 in DNA: TGTGCCAGCAGTTACAAGGTTGGGATCGGCAGATACTACGAGCAGTACTTC. Translated, it gives CASSYKVGIGRYYEQYF. The chain uses TRBV6-2 or TRBV6-3 and TRBJ2-7; D is unclear. Germline CDR1 is MNHEY and CDR2 is SVGEGT. Trimming removed 2 bases from V and 3 bases from J, with 20 bases in between. The CDR3 is 17 amino acids.

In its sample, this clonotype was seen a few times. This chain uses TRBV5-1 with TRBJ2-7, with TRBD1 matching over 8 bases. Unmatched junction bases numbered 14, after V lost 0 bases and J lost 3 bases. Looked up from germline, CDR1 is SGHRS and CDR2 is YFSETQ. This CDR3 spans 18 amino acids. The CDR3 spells CASSLAGNPGTGVYEQYF. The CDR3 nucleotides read TGCGCCAGCAGCTTGGCCGGAAACCCCGGGACAGGAGTCTACGAGCAGTACTTC.

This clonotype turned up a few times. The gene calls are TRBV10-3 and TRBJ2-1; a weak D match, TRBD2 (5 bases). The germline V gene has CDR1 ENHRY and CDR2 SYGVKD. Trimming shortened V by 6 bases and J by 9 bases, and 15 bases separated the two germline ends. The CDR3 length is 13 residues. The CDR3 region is CAISRLGETEQFF. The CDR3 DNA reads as TGTGCCATCAGCCGCCTGGGAGAAACTGAGCAGTTCTTC.

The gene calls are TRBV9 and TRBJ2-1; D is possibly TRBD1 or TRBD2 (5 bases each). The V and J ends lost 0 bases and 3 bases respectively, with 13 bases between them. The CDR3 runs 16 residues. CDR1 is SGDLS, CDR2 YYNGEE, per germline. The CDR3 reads CASSVVGDLGYNEQFF. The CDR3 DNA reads TGTGCCAGCAGCGTAGTAGGGGACCTGGGCTACAATGAGCAGTTCTTC.

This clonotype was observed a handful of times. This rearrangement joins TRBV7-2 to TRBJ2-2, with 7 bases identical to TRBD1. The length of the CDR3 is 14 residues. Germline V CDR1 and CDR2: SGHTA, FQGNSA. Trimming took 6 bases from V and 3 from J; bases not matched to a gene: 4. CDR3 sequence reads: CASRRQGDTGELFF. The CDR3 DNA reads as TGTGCCAGCAGGCGTCAGGGGGACACCGGGGAGCTGTTTTTT.

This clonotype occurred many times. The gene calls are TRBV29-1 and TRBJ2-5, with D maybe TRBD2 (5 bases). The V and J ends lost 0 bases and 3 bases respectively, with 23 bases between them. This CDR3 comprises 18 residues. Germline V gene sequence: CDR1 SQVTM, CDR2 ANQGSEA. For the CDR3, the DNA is TGCAGCGTTGAAGATTTATGGGGAAATAGCGAATGGGAAGAGACCCAGTACTTC. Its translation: CSVEDLWGNSEWEETQYF. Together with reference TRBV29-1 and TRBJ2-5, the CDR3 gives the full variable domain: SAVISQKPSRDICQRGTSLTIQCQVDSQVTMMFWYRQQPGQSLTLIATANQGSEATYESGFVIDKFPISRPNLTFSTLTVSNMSPEDSSIYLCSVEDLWGNSEWEETQYFGPGTRLLVL.

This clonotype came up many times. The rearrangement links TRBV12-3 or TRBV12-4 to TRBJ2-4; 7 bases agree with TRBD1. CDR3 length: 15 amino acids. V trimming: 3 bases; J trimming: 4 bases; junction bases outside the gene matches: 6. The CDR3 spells CASSFQGVAKNIQYF. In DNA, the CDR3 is TGTGCCAGCAGTTTCCAGGGGGTAGCTAAAAACATTCAGTACTTC.

The CDR3 DNA sequence: TGTGCCTGGCCAGGTGGGAGCTATGGCTACACCTTC. This codes for CAWPGGSYGYTF. The V call is TRBV30, the J call TRBJ1-2; D uncertain. V shed 5 bases and J shed 4 bases, with 11 bases lying between them. Germline values: CDR1 GTSNPN, CDR2 SVGIG (reference sequence). The CDR3 covers 12 residues.

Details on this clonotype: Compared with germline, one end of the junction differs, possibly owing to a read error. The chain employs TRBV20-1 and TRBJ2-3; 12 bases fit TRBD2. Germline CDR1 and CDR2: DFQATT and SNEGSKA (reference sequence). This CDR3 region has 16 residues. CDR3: CCARRSSGRGADTQYF. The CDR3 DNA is TGCTGTGCCCGACGTTCTAGCGGGAGGGGCGCAGATACGCAGTATTTT.

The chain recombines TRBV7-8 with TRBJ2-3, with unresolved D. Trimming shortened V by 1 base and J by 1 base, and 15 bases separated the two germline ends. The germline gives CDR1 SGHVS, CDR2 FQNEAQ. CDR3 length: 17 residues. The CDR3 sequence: CASSLGPVPPRTDTQYF. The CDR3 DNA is TGTGCCAGCAGCTTAGGACCGGTCCCCCCCCGCACAGATACGCAGTATTTT.

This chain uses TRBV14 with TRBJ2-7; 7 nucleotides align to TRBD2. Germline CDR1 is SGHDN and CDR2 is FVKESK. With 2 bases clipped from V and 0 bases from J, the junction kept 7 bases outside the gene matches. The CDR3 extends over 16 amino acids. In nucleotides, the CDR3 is TGTGCCAGCAGCCAACATCAAGGGACTACCTCCTACGAGCAGTACTTC. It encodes CASSQHQGTTSYEQYF.

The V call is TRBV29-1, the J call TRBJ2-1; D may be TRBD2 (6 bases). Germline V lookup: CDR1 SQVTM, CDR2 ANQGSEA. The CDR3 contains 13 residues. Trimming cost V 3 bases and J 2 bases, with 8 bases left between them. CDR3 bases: TGCAGCGTTGAGGAGGGAGCCTACAATGAGCAGTTCTTC. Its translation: CSVEEGAYNEQFF.

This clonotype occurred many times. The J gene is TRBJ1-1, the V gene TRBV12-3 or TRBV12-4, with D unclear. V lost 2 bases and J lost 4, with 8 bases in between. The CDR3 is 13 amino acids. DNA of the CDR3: TGTGCCAGCAGTTTAAGCGCGGGCACTGAAGCTTTCTTT. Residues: CASSLSAGTEAFF.